Described below is a single TCR beta chain sequence and its context. Its antigen is as yet unknown. This specimen belongs to a study of T cell responses to AZD1222 COVID-19 vaccine. Study overall: Pooling covered second doses at about 4 or about 12 weeks. Notes on the study in general: Clonal diversity was possibly underestimated; the donors were predominantly white British and more often female.

The method was immunoSEQ multiplex PCR; TCRdb's version includes in-frame clones alone and lacks a portion of them. The sample shows roughly 100,000 clones, 89% of them seen only once. Germline values: CDR1 DFQATT, CDR2 SNEGSKA (reference sequence). CDR3 length: 11 amino acids. Trimming left V 6 bases short and J 7 bases short, with 12 bases between. The sequencing here drew on peripheral blood, taken on day 0 of AZD1222 vaccination. The sequence was obtained from an adult in good health. The rearrangement joins TRBV20-1 to TRBJ1-2, with D tentatively TRBD1 (6 bases). Written as DNA, the CDR3 is TGCAGTGCCGACAGGTCCGGTGGCTACACCTTC. Amino acids: CSADRSGGYTF.